This T cell receptor (beta chain) was identified during a study of high-grade serous ovarian cancer treatment subgroups. The wider study: On average, 14,192 reads and roughly 7,000 unique TCR beta rearrangements were obtained per sample. The study, taken as a whole, reports: Only CDR3 was analyzed; CDR1 and CDR2 were not. These tumor repertoires lack spatial information from bulk sequencing. Higher neoantigen levels went with greater TCR clonal relatedness.

About this clone itself: Its specificity is unknown.

V lost 0 bases, J lost 5 bases, and 11 bases lay in between. CDR3 length: 14 residues. Germline assignment: CDR1 MNHEY and CDR2 SVGAGI. Method: immunoSEQ multiplex PCR; TCRdb's copy keeps in-frame clones and lacks some. The sample yields thousands of clones, more than 65% seen once. Tumor samples were obtained before definitive surgery or chemotherapy. The rearrangement uses TRBV6-5 and TRBJ2-7; D is perhaps TRBD1 (6 bases). The source is a human donor with high-grade serous ovarian cancer. The specimen sequenced was tumor tissue. CDR3 bases: TGTGCCAGCAGTTACTCCGAGAACAGGGACGAGCAGTACTTC. It yields the protein CASSYSENRDEQYF.